The sequence of this TCR beta chain was determined in a study of CD8 T cells in Susac syndrome. Points from the study as a whole: That the number of individuals in its TCR sequencing and HLA analysis was relatively small was acknowledged by the study.

Sequencing of TCR beta was performed on blood CD8+ T cells and on blood CD4+ T cells. It was negative isolation that provided the CD8+ and CD4+ T cells, whereas TEMRA cells were enriched by FACS. A note on this clonotype: Its specificity is not known.

V was cut by 3 bases and J by 3 bases, with 12 bases left in between. The length of the CDR3 is 15 residues. The authors reverse transcribed roughly 0.5 to 1 ug RNA with random hexamers. Across 54 Vbeta and 13 Jbeta, TCR beta CDR3 was amplified with immunoSEQ multiplex PCR. One entry per CDR3 protein results from TCRdb running MiXCR on the immunoSEQ multiplex PCR reads. The table includes about 200,000 distinct CDR3 sequences, roughly 94% detected once. The clonotype was recovered from a human donor with multiple sclerosis. Material: CD4+ T cells from PBMCs. The V and J genes are TRBV12-3 or TRBV12-4 and TRBJ2-1, with D perhaps matching TRBD2 (5 bases). For the CDR3, the DNA is TGTGCCAGCAGTTTTAATGAGGGTGACTACAATGAGCAGTTCTTC. Encoded protein: CASSFNEGDYNEQFF.